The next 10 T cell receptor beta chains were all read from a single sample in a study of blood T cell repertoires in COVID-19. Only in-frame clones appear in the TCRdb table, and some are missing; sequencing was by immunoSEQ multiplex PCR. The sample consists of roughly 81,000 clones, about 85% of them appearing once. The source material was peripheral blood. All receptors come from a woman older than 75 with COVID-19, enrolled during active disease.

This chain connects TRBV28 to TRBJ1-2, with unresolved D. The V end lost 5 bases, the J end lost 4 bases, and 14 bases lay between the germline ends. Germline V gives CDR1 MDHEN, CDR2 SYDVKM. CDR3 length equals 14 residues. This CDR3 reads CASSLSGLIYGYTF. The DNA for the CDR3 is TGTGCCAGCAGTCTATCCGGACTCATCTATGGCTACACCTTC.

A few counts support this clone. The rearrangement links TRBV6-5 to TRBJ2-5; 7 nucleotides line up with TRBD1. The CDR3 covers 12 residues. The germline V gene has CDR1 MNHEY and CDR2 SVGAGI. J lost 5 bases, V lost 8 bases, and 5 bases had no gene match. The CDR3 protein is CASGTGEETQYF. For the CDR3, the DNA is TGTGCCAGCGGCACAGGGGAGGAGACCCAGTACTTC.

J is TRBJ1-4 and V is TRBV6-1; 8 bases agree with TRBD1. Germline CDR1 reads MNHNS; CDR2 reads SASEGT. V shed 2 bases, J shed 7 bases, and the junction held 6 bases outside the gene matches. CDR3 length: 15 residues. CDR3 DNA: TGTGCCAGCAGTGAACCCAGGGGGCTTGGTGAAAAACTGTTTTTT. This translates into CASSEPRGLGEKLFF.

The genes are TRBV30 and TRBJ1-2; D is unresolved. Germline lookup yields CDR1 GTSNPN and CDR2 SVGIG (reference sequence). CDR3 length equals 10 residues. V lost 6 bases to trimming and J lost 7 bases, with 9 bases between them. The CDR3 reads CACHKSGYTF. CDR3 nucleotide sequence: TGTGCCTGCCATAAGAGTGGCTACACCTTC.

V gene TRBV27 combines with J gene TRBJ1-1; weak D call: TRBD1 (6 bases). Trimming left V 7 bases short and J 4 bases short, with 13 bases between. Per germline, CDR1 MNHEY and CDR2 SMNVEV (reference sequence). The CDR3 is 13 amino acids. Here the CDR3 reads CASKTRGATEAFF. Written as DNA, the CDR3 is TGTGCCAGCAAGACTCGGGGGGCCACTGAAGCTTTCTTT.

The chain's CDR3 is CSASSGSGNTIYF. The CDR3 bases are TGCAGTGCTAGTTCGGGCTCTGGAAACACCATATATTTT. This chain connects TRBV20-1 to TRBJ1-3; D unresolved. Trimming cost V 3 bases and J 0 bases, with 6 bases left between them. Germline-derived CDR1 and CDR2 are DFQATT and SNEGSKA (reference sequence). The CDR3 covers 13 residues.

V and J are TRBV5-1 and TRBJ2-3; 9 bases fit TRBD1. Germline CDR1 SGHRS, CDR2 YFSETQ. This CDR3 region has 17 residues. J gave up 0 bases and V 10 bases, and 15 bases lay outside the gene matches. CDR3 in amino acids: CAAKGQGPPTSTDTQYF. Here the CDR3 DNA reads TGCGCCGCGAAGGGACAGGGACCCCCAACTAGCACAGATACGCAGTATTTT.

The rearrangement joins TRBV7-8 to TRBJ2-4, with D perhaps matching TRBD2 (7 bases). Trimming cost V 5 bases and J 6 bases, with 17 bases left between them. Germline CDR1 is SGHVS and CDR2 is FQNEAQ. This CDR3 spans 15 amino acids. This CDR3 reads CASSPGRRGPNIQYF. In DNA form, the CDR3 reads TGTGCCAGCAGCCCGGGCCGGCGGGGGCCAAACATTCAGTACTTC.

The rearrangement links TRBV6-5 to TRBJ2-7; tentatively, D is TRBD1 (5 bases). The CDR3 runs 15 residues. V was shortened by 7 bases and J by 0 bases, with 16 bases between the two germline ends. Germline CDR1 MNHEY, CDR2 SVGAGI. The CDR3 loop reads CASIRTGDSSYEQYF. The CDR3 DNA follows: TGTGCCAGCATTCGAACGGGTGACAGCTCCTACGAGCAGTACTTC.

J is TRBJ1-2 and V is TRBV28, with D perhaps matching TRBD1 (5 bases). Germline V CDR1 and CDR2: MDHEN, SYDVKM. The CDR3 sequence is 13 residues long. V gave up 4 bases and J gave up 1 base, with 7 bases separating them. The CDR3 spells CASSYDSNYGYTF. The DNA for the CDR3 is TGTGCCAGCAGTTATGACAGTAACTATGGCTACACCTTC.